The rows below give T cell receptor beta chains drawn from one sample of a study of blood T cell repertoires in COVID-19. Produced via immunoSEQ multiplex PCR; TCRdb's table is partial and in-frame only. The table includes around 250,000 clones, over 75% detected once. Sequencing was performed on peripheral blood. Every receptor here comes from a man in his fifties with active or convalescent COVID-19. The CDR3 runs from the conserved cysteine through the conserved F or W. D genes are given only for firm matches. Clone size is not always given. Where it is, it says once, few, many or a class for expanded clones.

CDR3nt	CDR3aa	d_gene	v_gene	j_gene	abundance
TGTGCCACCAGCAGAGATCTACTAGAGGAGACCCAGTACTTC	CATSRDLLEETQYF	.	TRBV15	TRBJ2-5	.
TGTGCCAGCAGTGCCCACCAGGGCCGCAATGAAAAACTGTTTTTT	CASSAHQGRNEKLFF	.	TRBV28	TRBJ1-4	once
TGTGCCAGCAGCTTAACGGCTAGCGTCTACGAGCAGTACTTC	CASSLTASVYEQYF	.	TRBV7-9	TRBJ2-7	.
TGTGCCAGCAGTTACCAGGGAAGGTCCTACGAGCAGTACTTC	CASSYQGRSYEQYF	.	TRBV6-5	TRBJ2-7	.
TGTGCCAGCTCATCTAATCTCAGGGAGGTCGGTTCACCCCTCCACTTT	CASSSNLREVGSPLHF	.	TRBV18	TRBJ1-6	.
TGTGCCAGCAGCCCCGGGAGGGGTGGTGGCTACACCTTC	CASSPGRGGGYTF	.	TRBV7-2	TRBJ1-2	.
TGCGCCAGCAGCCTTTTGGCCCTAACAGGGGGCAGCTATGGCTACACCTTC	CASSLLALTGGSYGYTF	TRBD1	TRBV4-1	TRBJ1-2	.
TGTGCCAGCAGTTACTGGAGCTCTGGGGCCAACGTCCTGACTTTC	CASSYWSSGANVLTF	.	TRBV6-5	TRBJ2-6	.
TGTGCCAGCAGTCCAGGGGGCGAGAACTATGGCTACACCTTC	CASSPGGENYGYTF	TRBD1	TRBV28	TRBJ1-2	.
TGTGCGGTTGGGACTAGCGGGAGAAGGGCCGGGGAGCTGTTTTTT	CAVGTSGRRAGELFF	TRBD2	TRBV24-1	TRBJ2-2	.
TGTGCCAGCTCAACCGGTATGGGGGGTTTGACTGAAGCTTTCTTT	CASSTGMGGLTEAFF	.	TRBV18	TRBJ1-1	.
TGTGCCAGCATGGGGCCAACTAACTATGGCTACACCTTC	CASMGPTNYGYTF	.	TRBV27	TRBJ1-2	.
TGTGCCAGCAGACCGGGACAGACCTATGAAAAACTGTTTTTT	CASRPGQTYEKLFF	TRBD1	TRBV6-6	TRBJ1-4	.
TGTGCCAGCAGTCCGCAGGGGCCCCCCTATGGCTACACCTTC	CASSPQGPPYGYTF	.	TRBV28	TRBJ1-2	.
TGTGCCAGCAGCGCCGGGGACTGGATGAACACTGAAGCTTTCTTT	CASSAGDWMNTEAFF	.	TRBV9	TRBJ1-1	.
TGTGCCAGCAGCGCCACTAGCGGGAGGTCTTACGAGCAGTACTTC	CASSATSGRSYEQYF	TRBD2	TRBV5-4	TRBJ2-7	.
TGTGCCAGCAGCTTAACCCCAGGGAACCAGGGAGATACGCAGTATTTT	CASSLTPGNQGDTQYF	.	TRBV7-3	TRBJ2-3	.
TGCGCCAGCAGCTTGGAGTCTAGCGGTTTGGGGGATGAGCAGTTCTTC	CASSLESSGLGDEQFF	TRBD2	TRBV5-1	TRBJ2-1	.
TGTGCCAGCAGTCCCGCGGAGGGGTCCCACGAGCAGTACTTC	CASSPAEGSHEQYF	.	TRBV6-5	TRBJ2-7	.
TGTGCCAGCAGCTGGGGCGGTTCCGAAGTGAACACTGAAGCTTTCTTT	CASSWGGSEVNTEAFF	.	TRBV7-8	TRBJ1-1	.
TGTGCCAGCAGCCCCCGGGGGTCGGGACTAGCGGGAGGGATCAACGAGCAGTACTTC	CASSPRGSGLAGGINEQYF	TRBD2	TRBV4-2	TRBJ2-7	.
TGTGCCAGCAGTTACTCCGGGGGGCGCGGGTACACCGGGGAGCTGTTTTTT	CASSYSGGRGYTGELFF	.	TRBV27	TRBJ2-2	.
TGTGCCAGCAGCCTCTTAGCGGGAGAAGGGTACGAGCAGTACTTC	CASSLLAGEGYEQYF	TRBD2	TRBV6-2/TRBV6-3	TRBJ2-7	.
TGTGCCAGCAGTTACTCCTTCGGGGAGTACACCGGGGAGCTGTTTTTT	CASSYSFGEYTGELFF	.	TRBV6-5	TRBJ2-2	.
TGTGCCAGTCGGGGTGATAGCAATCAGCCCCAGCATTTT	CASRGDSNQPQHF	.	TRBV18	TRBJ1-5	.
TGTGCCAGCAGTTACGTAGCGGGAGGTCAGAATGAGCAGTTCTTC	CASSYVAGGQNEQFF	TRBD2	TRBV6-5	TRBJ2-1	.
TGTGCCAGCAGGGCCGGGACTAGCGGGAAAGAGCAGTACTTC	CASRAGTSGKEQYF	TRBD2	TRBV6-6	TRBJ2-7	.
TGCAGCGTTGAAGGGGCACGGAGCAATCAGCCCCAGCATTTT	CSVEGARSNQPQHF	.	TRBV29-1	TRBJ1-5	.
TGCGCCAGCAGCGCTAGGGGAAGCCCATCCAATGAGCAGTTCTTC	CASSARGSPSNEQFF	.	TRBV10-2	TRBJ2-1	.
TGTGCCTGGAGTCGGAAACAGGCGAACACTGAAGCTTTCTTT	CAWSRKQANTEAFF	.	TRBV30	TRBJ1-1	.
TGTGCCAGCAACCCTAGCGGGAGGCTCACCGGGGAGCTGTTTTTT	CASNPSGRLTGELFF	TRBD2	TRBV3-1/TRBV3-2	TRBJ2-2	few
TGTGCCAGCAGCTTAGCAGGGGACAGCTACGAGCAGTACTTC	CASSLAGDSYEQYF	TRBD1	TRBV7-8	TRBJ2-7	.